The rows below give T cell receptor beta chains drawn from one sample of a study of blood T cell repertoires in COVID-19. Method: immunoSEQ multiplex PCR; TCRdb's copy keeps in-frame clones and lacks some. Among some 170,000 clones listed, more than 75% were seen once. The material sequenced was PBMCs or T cells enriched from blood (not recorded which). These receptors were collected from a woman between 45 and 65 years old who had recovered from COVID-19. Both conserved end residues are part of each CDR3. Each record gives: D gene, J gene, V gene, CDR3 protein. A D gene is named only where the DNA matches it firmly.

-	TRBJ1-1	TRBV10-3	CAISDIKTGNTEAFF
-	TRBJ2-1	TRBV7-9	CASSLIADYNEQFF
-	TRBJ1-5	TRBV24-1	CATSDRYPQGSNQPQHF
TRBD1	TRBJ2-5	TRBV5-4	CASSFGTGGEETQYF
-	TRBJ1-5	TRBV7-6	CASSLLSGTGQPQHF
-	TRBJ1-4	TRBV10-3	CAIRQDGEKLFF
TRBD2	TRBJ2-1	TRBV6-5	CASSSPGLGYNEQFF
TRBD1	TRBJ1-5	TRBV2	CASSLRGSESNQPQHF
-	TRBJ1-4	TRBV9	CASSFKGGSNEKLFF
-	TRBJ2-7	TRBV28	CATDPGGNYEQYF